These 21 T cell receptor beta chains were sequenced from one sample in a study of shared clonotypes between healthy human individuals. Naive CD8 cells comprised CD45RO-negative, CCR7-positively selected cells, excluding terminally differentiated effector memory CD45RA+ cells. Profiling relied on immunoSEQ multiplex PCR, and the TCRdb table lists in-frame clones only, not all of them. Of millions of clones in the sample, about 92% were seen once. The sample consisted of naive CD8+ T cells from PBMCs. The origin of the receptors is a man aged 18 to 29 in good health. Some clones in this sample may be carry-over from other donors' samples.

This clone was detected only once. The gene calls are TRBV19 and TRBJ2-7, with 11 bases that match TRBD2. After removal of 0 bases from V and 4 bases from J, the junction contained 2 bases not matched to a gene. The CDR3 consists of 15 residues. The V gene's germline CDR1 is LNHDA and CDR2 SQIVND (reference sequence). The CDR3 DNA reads TGTGCCAGTAGTATAGAGGCTAGCGGGAGGTACGAGCAGTACTTC. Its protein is CASSIEASGRYEQYF.

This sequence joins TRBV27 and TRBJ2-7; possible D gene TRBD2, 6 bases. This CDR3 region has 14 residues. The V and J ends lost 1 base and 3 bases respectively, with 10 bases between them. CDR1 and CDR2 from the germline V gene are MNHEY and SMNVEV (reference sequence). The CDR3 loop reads CASSLLRGLYEQYF. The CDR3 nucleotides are TGTGCCAGCAGTTTATTGAGGGGACTCTACGAGCAGTACTTC.

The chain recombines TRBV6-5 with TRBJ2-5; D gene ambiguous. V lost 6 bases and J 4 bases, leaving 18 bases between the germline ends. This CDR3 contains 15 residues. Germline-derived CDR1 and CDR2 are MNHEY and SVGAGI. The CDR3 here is CASRPSSLAGETQYF. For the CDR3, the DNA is TGTGCCAGCAGACCCTCATCCTTAGCAGGAGAGACCCAGTACTTC.

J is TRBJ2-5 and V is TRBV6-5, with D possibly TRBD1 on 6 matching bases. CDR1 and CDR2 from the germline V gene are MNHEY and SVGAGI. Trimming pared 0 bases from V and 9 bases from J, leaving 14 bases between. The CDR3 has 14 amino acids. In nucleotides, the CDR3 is TGTGCCAGCAGTTACTCTATGGGGGCGCGGGCCCAGTACTTC. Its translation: CASSYSMGARAQYF.

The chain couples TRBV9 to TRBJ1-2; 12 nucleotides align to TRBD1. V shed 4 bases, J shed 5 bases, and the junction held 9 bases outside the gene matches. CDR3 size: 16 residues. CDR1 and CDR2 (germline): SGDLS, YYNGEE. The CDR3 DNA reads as TGTGCCAGCAGCCCCCCGGGACAGGGGGCGGGATATGGCTACACCTTC. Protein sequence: CASSPPGQGAGYGYTF.

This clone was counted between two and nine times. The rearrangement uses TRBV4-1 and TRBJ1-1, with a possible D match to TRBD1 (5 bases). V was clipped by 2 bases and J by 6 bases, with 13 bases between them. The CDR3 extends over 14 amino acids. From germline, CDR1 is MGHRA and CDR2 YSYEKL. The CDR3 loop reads CASSQLGQGAEAFF. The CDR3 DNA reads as TGCGCCAGCAGCCAATTGGGGCAGGGAGCTGAAGCTTTCTTT.

This CDR3 reads CATLGAVEGTGELFF. DNA of the CDR3: TGTGCCACCTTAGGGGCAGTCGAGGGCACCGGGGAGCTGTTTTTT. This chain uses TRBV27 with TRBJ2-2; TRBD1 or TRBD2 may be the D gene (5 bases each). The germline V gene has CDR1 MNHEY and CDR2 SMNVEV (reference sequence). The CDR3 sequence is 15 residues long. Trimming took 10 bases from V and 4 from J, leaving 19 bases between them.

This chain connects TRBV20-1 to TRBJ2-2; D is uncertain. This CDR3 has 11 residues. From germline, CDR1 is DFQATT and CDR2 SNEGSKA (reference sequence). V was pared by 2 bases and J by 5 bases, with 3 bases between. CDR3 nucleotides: TGCAGTGCTAGAATTACCGGGGAGCTGTTTTTT. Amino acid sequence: CSARITGELFF.

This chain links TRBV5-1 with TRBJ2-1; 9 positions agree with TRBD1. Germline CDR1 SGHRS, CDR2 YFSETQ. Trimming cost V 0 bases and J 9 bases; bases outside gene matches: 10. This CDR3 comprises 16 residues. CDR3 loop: CASSLEWRDRAGEQFF. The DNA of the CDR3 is TGCGCCAGCAGCTTGGAGTGGCGGGACAGGGCGGGTGAGCAGTTCTTC. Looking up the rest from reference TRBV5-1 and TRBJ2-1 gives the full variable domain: KAGVTQTPRYLIKTRGQQVTLSCSPISGHRSVSWYQQTPGQGLQFLFEYFSETQRNKGNFPGRFSGRQFSNSRSEMNVSTLELGDSALYLCASSLEWRDRAGEQFFGPGTRLTVL.

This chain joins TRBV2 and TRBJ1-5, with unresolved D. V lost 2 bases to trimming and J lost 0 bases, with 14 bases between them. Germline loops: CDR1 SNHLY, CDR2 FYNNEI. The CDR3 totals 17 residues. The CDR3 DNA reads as TGTGCCAGCAGTGAACATCCCAAGACGGCTAGCAATCAGCCCCAGCATTTT. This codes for CASSEHPKTASNQPQHF.

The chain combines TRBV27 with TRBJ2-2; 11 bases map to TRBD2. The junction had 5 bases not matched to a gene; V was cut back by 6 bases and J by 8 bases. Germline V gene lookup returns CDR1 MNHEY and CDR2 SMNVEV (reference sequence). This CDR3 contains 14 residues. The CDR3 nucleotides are TGTGCCAGCAGGGTGATAGCGGGAGGGGGGGAGCTGTTTTTT. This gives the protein CASRVIAGGGELFF.

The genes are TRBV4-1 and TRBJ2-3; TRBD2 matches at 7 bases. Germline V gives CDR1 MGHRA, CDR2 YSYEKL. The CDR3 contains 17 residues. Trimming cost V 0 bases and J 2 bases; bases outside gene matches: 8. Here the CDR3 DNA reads TGCGCCAGCAGCCAAGAAGGGGCACGGGGGGTCACAGATACGCAGTATTTT. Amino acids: CASSQEGARGVTDTQYF.

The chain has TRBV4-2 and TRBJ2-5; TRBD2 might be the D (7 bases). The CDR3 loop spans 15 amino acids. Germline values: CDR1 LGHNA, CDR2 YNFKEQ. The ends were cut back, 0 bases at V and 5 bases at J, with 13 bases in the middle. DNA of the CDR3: TGTGCCAGCAGCCAAGACGCGGGGGCCAGGGAGACCCAGTACTTC. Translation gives CASSQDAGARETQYF.

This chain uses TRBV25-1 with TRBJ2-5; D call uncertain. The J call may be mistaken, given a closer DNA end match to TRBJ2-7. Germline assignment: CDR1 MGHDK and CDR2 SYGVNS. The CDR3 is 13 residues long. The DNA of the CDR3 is TGTGCCAGCAGTGAACGGCAGCTCTACGAGCAGTACTTC. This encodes CASSERQLYEQYF.

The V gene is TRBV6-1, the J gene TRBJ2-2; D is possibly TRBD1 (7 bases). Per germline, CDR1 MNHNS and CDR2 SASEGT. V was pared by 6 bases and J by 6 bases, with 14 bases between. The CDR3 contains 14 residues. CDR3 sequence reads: CASRRGTAAGELFF. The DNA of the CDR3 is TGTGCCAGCAGACGCGGGACAGCCGCCGGGGAGCTGTTTTTT.

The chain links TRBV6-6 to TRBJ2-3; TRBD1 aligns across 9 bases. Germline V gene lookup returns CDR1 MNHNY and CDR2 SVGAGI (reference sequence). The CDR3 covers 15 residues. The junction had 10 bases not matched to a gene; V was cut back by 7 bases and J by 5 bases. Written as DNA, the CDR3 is TGTGCCAGCACCCCCTTGGCGACAGGGGGAGATACGCAGTATTTT. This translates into CASTPLATGGDTQYF.

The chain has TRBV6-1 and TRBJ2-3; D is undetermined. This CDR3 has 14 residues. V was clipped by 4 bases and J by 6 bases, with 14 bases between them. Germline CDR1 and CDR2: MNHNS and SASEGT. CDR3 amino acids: CASSGRAPEDTQYF. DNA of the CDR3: TGTGCCAGCAGTGGCCGTGCCCCCGAGGATACGCAGTATTTT.

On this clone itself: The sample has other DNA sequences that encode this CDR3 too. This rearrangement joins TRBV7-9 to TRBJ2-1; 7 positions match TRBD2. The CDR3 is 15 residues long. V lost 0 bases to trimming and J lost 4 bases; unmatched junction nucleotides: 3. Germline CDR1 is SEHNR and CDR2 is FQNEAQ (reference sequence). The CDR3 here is CASSLAAGTYNEQFF. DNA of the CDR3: TGTGCCAGCAGCTTAGCAGCGGGAACTTACAATGAGCAGTTCTTC.

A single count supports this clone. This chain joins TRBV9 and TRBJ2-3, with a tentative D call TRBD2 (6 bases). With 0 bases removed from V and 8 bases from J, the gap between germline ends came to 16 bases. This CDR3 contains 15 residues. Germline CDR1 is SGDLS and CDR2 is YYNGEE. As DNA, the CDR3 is TGTGCCAGCAGCGTAGACCGCGGGACCTTGGGTACGCAGTATTTT. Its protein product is CASSVDRGTLGTQYF.

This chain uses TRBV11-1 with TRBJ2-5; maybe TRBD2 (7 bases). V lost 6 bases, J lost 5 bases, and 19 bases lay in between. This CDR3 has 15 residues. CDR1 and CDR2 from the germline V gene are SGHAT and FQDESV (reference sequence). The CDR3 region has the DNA TGTGCCAGCAGTTCCCGGGGGGCCTTCGGGGAGACCCAGTACTTC. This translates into CASSSRGAFGETQYF.

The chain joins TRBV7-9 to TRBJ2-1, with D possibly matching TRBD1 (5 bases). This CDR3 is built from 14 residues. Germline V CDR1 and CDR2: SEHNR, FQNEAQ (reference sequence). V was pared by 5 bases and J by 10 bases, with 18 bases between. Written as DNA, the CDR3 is TGTGCCAGCAGCCAAAGAGTACGGACAACGGAGCAGTTCTTC. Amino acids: CASSQRVRTTEQFF.